The rows below give T cell receptor beta chains drawn from one sample of a study of blood T cell repertoires in COVID-19. TCRdb's table, derived via immunoSEQ multiplex PCR, lists solely in-frame clones and lacks some. This table has hundreds of thousands of clones, about 88% appearing once. The material sequenced was peripheral blood. The receptors here all came from a man between 65 and 85 years old with acute or convalescent COVID-19. Each CDR3 is given with its conserved first and last residue. The order of the fields is J gene, V gene, D gene, clone size, CDR3 DNA, CDR3 protein. The D gene is left open where the match is weak. Some rows have no size entry. The others give once, few or many, or a class for an expanded clone.

TRBJ2-1 TRBV9 TRBD2 - TGTGCCAGCAGCGCAGGGACTAGCGGGGCCTCCTACAATGAGCAGTTCTTC CASSAGTSGASYNEQFF
TRBJ1-3 TRBV30 - - TGTGCCTGGGCCCAAACTGGAAACACCATATATTTT CAWAQTGNTIYF
TRBJ2-1 TRBV9 TRBD2 - TGTGCCAGCAGCACAAGAGCGGGAGGGCCGAATGAGCAGTTCTTC CASSTRAGGPNEQFF
TRBJ1-2 TRBV28 - - TGTGCCAGCAGTTCCGACTATGGCTACACCTTC CASSSDYGYTF
TRBJ1-5 TRBV20-1 - - TGCAGTGCTAGTCAAGGGGATCAGCCCCAGCATTTT CSASQGDQPQHF
TRBJ2-2 TRBV11-2 - - TGTGCCAGCAGCTTTGAGCGGAACACCGGGGAGCTGTTTTTT CASSFERNTGELFF
TRBJ2-2 TRBV10-1 TRBD2 - TGCGCCAGCAGTGAGGGACTAGCGGGCACCGGGGAGCTGTTTTTT CASSEGLAGTGELFF
TRBJ2-3 TRBV7-2 TRBD2 once TGTGCCAGCAGCTTCCAGACTAGCGGGAGGGGTCCAGATACGCAGTATTTT CASSFQTSGRGPDTQYF
TRBJ1-1 TRBV5-1 - - TGCGCCAGCAGCTCGTTACAGGGGAACACTGAAGCTTTCTTT CASSSLQGNTEAFF
TRBJ1-2 TRBV7-9 TRBD1 - TGTGCCAGCAGCTGGGCAACAGGGGCTGTTAACTATGGCTACACCTTC CASSWATGAVNYGYTF
TRBJ2-6 TRBV28 - once TGTGCCAGCAGTTTTACAGGGCTAAGCTCTGGGGCCAACGTCCTGACTTTC CASSFTGLSSGANVLTF
TRBJ1-5 TRBV25-1 - - TGTGCCAGTAAACGACGGACTTATAGCAATCAGCCCCAGCATTTT CASKRRTYSNQPQHF
TRBJ2-1 TRBV6-2/TRBV6-3 - - TGTGCCAGCAGTTCAGGGCAAGTGGATTGGAAGCAGTTCTTC CASSSGQVDWKQFF
TRBJ2-1 TRBV7-9 - - TGTGCGGGCCTCTCTGGGGCCGGAGGGCCCCGTGAGCAGTTCTTC CAGLSGAGGPREQFF
TRBJ2-5 TRBV25-1 - - TGTGCCAGCAGTCCGGCAGGGGTACAAGAGACCCAGTACTTC CASSPAGVQETQYF
TRBJ2-7 TRBV28 - - TGTGCCAGCAGGGCCGGGACTCCCCCCTACGAGCAGTACTTC CASRAGTPPYEQYF
TRBJ1-2 TRBV6-5 TRBD1 few TGTGCCAGCAGTTACTGGCGACAGGGGGCTAACTATGGCTACACCTTC CASSYWRQGANYGYTF
TRBJ2-5 TRBV21-1 - - TGTGCCAGCAGCCGGGGTTTTATAGTGACCCAGTACTTC CASSRGFIVTQYF
TRBJ2-7 TRBV5-1 - - TGCGCCAGCAAAATTCGGGGAGAAGGGTCCTACGAGCAGTACTTC CASKIRGEGSYEQYF
TRBJ2-5 TRBV3-1/TRBV3-2 - - TGTGCCAGCAGCCCCGATAGCCTTGGGGAGACCCAGTACTTC CASSPDSLGETQYF
TRBJ1-4 TRBV5-8 - once TGTGCCAGCAGCTCCCGCAGATTAACTAATGAAAAACTGTTTTTT CASSSRRLTNEKLFF
TRBJ2-2 TRBV7-8 TRBD2 once TGTGCCAGCAGCTTAAGTGTCCTAGCGGGAAACACCGGGGAGCTGTTTTTT CASSLSVLAGNTGELFF
TRBJ1-2 TRBV13 - - TGTGCCAGCAGCTTAGGGGGGGCTCCCTCTGGCTACACCTTC CASSLGGAPSGYTF
TRBJ2-7 TRBV28 - few TGTGCCAGCAGCTACCACAGGGATCCCCCCGAGCAGTACTTC CASSYHRDPPEQYF
TRBJ2-2 TRBV11-3 - - TGTGCCAGCAGCTTTTCCCAATACACCGGGGAGCTGTTTTTT CASSFSQYTGELFF
TRBJ1-6 TRBV5-8 TRBD1 - TGTGCCAGCAGCTTGGCGGGACAGGGCTATTCACCCCTCCACTTT CASSLAGQGYSPLHF
TRBJ2-1 TRBV29-1 TRBD2 - TGCAGCCGGGGGGGCCGAGGGCGGTTCTTC CSRGGRGRFF
TRBJ2-3 TRBV7-2 TRBD2 - TGTGCCAGCAGCCCGCGCAGGGTAGCGGGGAGGGGCACAGATACGCAGTATTTT CASSPRRVAGRGTDTQYF
TRBJ2-7 TRBV9 TRBD2 - TGTGCCAGCAGCCGGGGGGGTGGCGGGGTATACGAGCAGTACTTC CASSRGGGGVYEQYF
TRBJ2-4 TRBV3-1/TRBV3-2 - - TGTGCCAGCAGCCAAGATGATTCAGGGGGGTCCAAAAACATTCAGTACTTC CASSQDDSGGSKNIQYF
TRBJ1-5 TRBV6-2/TRBV6-3 - - TGTGCCAGCAGTTCCACTGGTAATCCACCGGGCAATCAGCCCCAGCATTTT CASSSTGNPPGNQPQHF
TRBJ2-7 TRBV20-1 - - TGCAGTGCTAGTCGCGAGGAGGGGGCAAGGGAGCAGTACTTC CSASREEGAREQYF
TRBJ1-5 TRBV7-8 TRBD1 - TGTGCCAGCAGCTGGGGGACAGGGGGTGATCAGCCCCAGCATTTT CASSWGTGGDQPQHF
TRBJ2-2 TRBV2 TRBD1 - TGTGCCAGCAAGTATAGGACAGGGGAAACCGGGGAGCTGTTTTTT CASKYRTGETGELFF